The 28 T cell receptor beta chains reported below all come from one sample, sequenced in a study of CD8 T cells in Susac syndrome. The RNA, about 0.45 to 1 ug, was put through reverse transcription using random hexamers. Each CDR3 protein gets one entry after TCRdb re-called the immunoSEQ multiplex PCR reads with MiXCR. Among around 150,000 distinct CDR3 sequences listed, 90% to 95% were seen once. Sequencing used CD8+ T cells from PBMCs. Receptors originate from a human donor in good health.

The chain is built from TRBV6-5 and TRBJ1-1; D is ambiguous. V gave up 5 bases and J gave up 3 bases, with 10 bases separating them. Germline CDR1 reads MNHEY; CDR2 reads SVGAGI. There are 13 residues in the CDR3. The CDR3 nucleotides read TGTGCCAGCAGTAGTGTGGGTGACACTGAAGCTTTCTTT. This translates into CASSSVGDTEAFF.

J is TRBJ2-3 and V is TRBV9; the D gene is possibly TRBD2 (5 bases). Germline values: CDR1 SGDLS, CDR2 YYNGEE. The V and J ends lost 0 bases and 4 bases respectively, with 15 bases between them. The length of the CDR3 is 16 residues. CDR3 DNA: TGTGCCAGCAGCGTAGTAGAGGGATTCCCCCCAGATACGCAGTATTTT. Its protein is CASSVVEGFPPDTQYF.

The chain uses TRBV7-2 and TRBJ1-5, with a tentative D call TRBD1 (6 bases). Germline CDR1 and CDR2: SGHTA and FQGNSA. Between the trimmed V and J ends, which lost 6 bases and 4 bases, there was a span of 19 bases. This CDR3 has 16 residues. CDR3 loop: CASSPFPGARNQPQHF. CDR3 coding DNA: TGTGCCAGCAGTCCGTTCCCAGGGGCCAGAAATCAGCCCCAGCATTTT.

V usage is TRBV27 and J usage is TRBJ2-1; no definite D call. The germline CDR1 and CDR2 sequences are MNHEY and SMNVEV (reference sequence). Trimming stripped 2 bases from V and 5 bases from J, with 10 bases between. The CDR3 has 14 residues. CDR3 DNA: TGTGCCAGCAGTTTAAGCGACCCCAACAATGAGCAGTTCTTC. Translated: CASSLSDPNNEQFF.

This chain connects TRBV20-1 to TRBJ2-2; TRBD2 might be the D (5 bases). Trimming removed 0 bases from V and 0 bases from J, with 14 bases in between. Looked up from germline, CDR1 is DFQATT and CDR2 is SNEGSKA (reference sequence). CDR3 length: 17 residues. The CDR3 DNA sequence: TGCAGTGCTAGAGATCGAAGAGCGGTCGCGAACACCGGGGAGCTGTTTTTT. Its protein product is CSARDRRAVANTGELFF.

The chain recombines TRBV7-2 with TRBJ2-7, with 7 positions matching TRBD1. Germline V lookup: CDR1 SGHTA, CDR2 FQGNSA. The CDR3 runs to 14 residues. Trimming at V came to 7 bases and at J to 3 bases, leaving 9 bases not matched to a gene. The CDR3 nucleotides read TGTGCCAGCATGTTTCCGGGACAGATCTACGAGCAGTACTTC. This encodes CASMFPGQIYEQYF.

This chain links TRBV20-1 with TRBJ2-7; possibly TRBD2 for D (5 bases). From germline, CDR1 is DFQATT and CDR2 SNEGSKA (reference sequence). With 6 bases removed from V and 0 bases from J, the gap between germline ends came to 12 bases. This CDR3 has 13 amino acids. The CDR3 DNA reads TGCAGTGCCAGTACGGGGAGCTCCTACGAGCAGTACTTC. This translates into CSASTGSSYEQYF.

This clonotype showed up just once. Written as DNA, the CDR3 is TGTGCCAGCAGCTTAGCGCCACCCCCTAGCGGGAGGGCCGTAGATACGCAGTATTTT. Its translation: CASSLAPPPSGRAVDTQYF. The chain uses TRBV7-8 and TRBJ2-3; TRBD2 matches at 12 bases. Germline CDR1 reads SGHVS; CDR2 reads FQNEAQ. Unmatched junction bases numbered 12, after V lost 0 bases and J lost 5 bases. The CDR3 totals 19 residues.

The chain couples TRBV10-3 to TRBJ2-7; no reliable D call. Germline V gene lookup returns CDR1 ENHRY and CDR2 SYGVKD. Trimming stripped 6 bases from V and 5 bases from J, with 17 bases between. This CDR3 is built from 14 residues. CDR3 loop: CAIRLTLVEHEQYF. The CDR3 DNA reads as TGTGCCATCAGGCTGACTTTGGTTGAACACGAGCAGTACTTC.

The gene calls are TRBV18 and TRBJ2-1; D is undetermined. Germline values: CDR1 KGHSH, CDR2 LQKENI. The CDR3 covers 14 residues. The germline V and J ends were trimmed by 10 bases and 6 bases, with 19 bases remaining between them. The CDR3 reads CATHSQAASNEQFF. The CDR3 DNA sequence: TGTGCCACCCACTCCCAGGCGGCCTCCAATGAGCAGTTCTTC.

The J gene is TRBJ2-7, the V gene TRBV27, with 7 bases fitting TRBD1. The V gene end was trimmed by 1 base and the J gene end by 2 bases; junction bases not matched to a gene: 2. Per germline, CDR1 MNHEY and CDR2 SMNVEV (reference sequence). The CDR3 contains 14 residues. The CDR3 protein is CASSLLGQTYEQYF. CDR3 DNA: TGTGCCAGCAGTTTATTGGGACAGACCTACGAGCAGTACTTC.

The chain recombines TRBV20-1 with TRBJ2-7, with D perhaps TRBD2 (6 bases). The V gene lost 2 bases and the J gene lost 2 bases, with 16 bases spanning the gap. This CDR3 has 15 amino acids. The V gene's germline CDR1 is DFQATT and CDR2 SNEGSKA (reference sequence). The DNA for the CDR3 is TGCAGTGCTAGACCACTCAGCGGGCCGGCCTACGAGCAGTACTTC. This sequence encodes CSARPLSGPAYEQYF.

The gene calls are TRBV24-1 and TRBJ1-2; D gene unclear. The CDR3 runs 13 residues. V lost 0 bases and J 4 bases, leaving 5 bases between the germline ends. Germline CDR1 is KGHDR and CDR2 is SFDVKD. The CDR3 DNA follows: TGTGCCACCAGTGATTTGACAAGCTATGGCTACACCTTC. It specifies CATSDLTSYGYTF.

The V gene is TRBV12-3 or TRBV12-4, the J gene TRBJ2-7; D is undetermined. CDR3 size: 13 residues. V lost 6 bases, J lost 3 bases, and 12 bases lay in between. The CDR3 protein is CASSVLEGYEQYF. CDR3 DNA: TGTGCCAGCAGCGTCTTGGAAGGCTACGAGCAGTACTTC.

The chain employs TRBV27 and TRBJ1-6; D call uncertain. Germline CDR1 reads MNHEY; CDR2 reads SMNVEV (reference sequence). The CDR3 sequence is 13 residues long. V gave up 3 bases and J gave up 7 bases, with 7 bases separating them. CDR3: CASSFGQNSPLHF. DNA for the CDR3: TGTGCCAGCAGTTTTGGTCAGAATTCACCCCTCCACTTT.

The chain uses TRBV4-3 and TRBJ2-1; 11 positions agree with TRBD2. Germline V lookup: CDR1 LGHNA, CDR2 YSLEER. The CDR3 extends over 18 amino acids. Unmatched junction bases numbered 8, after V lost 2 bases and J lost 2 bases. The CDR3 sequence is CASSQSDLAGGTYNEQFF. CDR3 bases: TGCGCCAGCAGCCAAAGTGACTTAGCGGGAGGGACCTACAATGAGCAGTTCTTC.

This chain links TRBV20-1 with TRBJ2-1; 9 positions agree with TRBD2. This CDR3 is built from 13 residues. After removal of 5 bases from V and 4 bases from J, the junction contained 3 bases not matched to a gene. Germline CDR1 reads DFQATT; CDR2 reads SNEGSKA (reference sequence). The CDR3 nucleotides read TGCAGTGCTCGAACTAGCGGGTACAATGAGCAGTTCTTC. Amino acid sequence: CSARTSGYNEQFF.

Only one count was recorded for this clonotype. The chain recombines TRBV7-2 with TRBJ1-2; D gene unclear. Germline CDR1 and CDR2: SGHTA and FQGNSA. Trimming took 3 bases from V and 6 from J, leaving 8 bases between them. The CDR3 loop spans 12 amino acids. CDR3 residues: CASSFLNNGYTF. The CDR3 DNA follows: TGTGCCAGCAGCTTTTTAAATAATGGCTACACCTTC.

V is TRBV3-1 and J is TRBJ2-7, with D perhaps given as TRBD1 or TRBD2 (5 bases each). This CDR3 has 13 amino acids. Trimming stripped 2 bases from V and 8 bases from J, with 13 bases between. Germline-derived CDR1 and CDR2 are LGHDT and YNNKEL (reference sequence). CDR3 DNA sequence: TGTGCCAGCAGCCAAACCGGGACGGTAAAGCAGTACTTC. This encodes CASSQTGTVKQYF.

This clonotype was found once. V gene TRBV29-1 combines with J gene TRBJ2-7; D not certain. The CDR3 spans 12 residues. Germline values: CDR1 SQVTM, CDR2 ANQGSEA. V lost 2 bases, J lost 1 base, and 6 bases lay in between. This chain's CDR3 is CSVELQSYEQYF. The CDR3 nucleotides are TGCAGCGTTGAACTCCAGTCCTACGAGCAGTACTTC.

This clonotype has only one observation. V usage is TRBV6-2 or TRBV6-3 and J usage is TRBJ2-2; D not certain. The germline gives CDR1 MNHEY, CDR2 SVGEGT. The length of the CDR3 is 14 residues. Trimming pared 2 bases from V and 5 bases from J, leaving 9 bases between. CDR3 protein: CASSYNGVTGELFF. CDR3 sequence (DNA): TGTGCCAGCAGTTACAATGGTGTAACCGGGGAGCTGTTTTTT.

The genes are TRBV20-1 and TRBJ2-7; D may be TRBD1 (5 bases). Germline values: CDR1 DFQATT, CDR2 SNEGSKA (reference sequence). V gave up 0 bases and J gave up 8 bases, with 14 bases separating them. The CDR3 is 13 amino acids. CDR3 nucleotides: TGCAGTGCTAGAGACCCCGACAGCCTTCAGCAGTACTTC. It yields the protein CSARDPDSLQQYF.

The rearrangement links TRBV4-2 to TRBJ1-2; D perhaps matches TRBD1 (5 bases). The germline V gene encodes CDR1 LGHNA and CDR2 YNFKEQ. The V gene lost 8 bases and the J gene lost 5 bases, with 12 bases spanning the gap. CDR3 length: 12 amino acids. Here the CDR3 DNA reads TGTGCCAGCGCAGGGACGGATTATGGCTACACCTTC. It yields the protein CASAGTDYGYTF.

This chain connects TRBV7-3 to TRBJ2-3; a weak D match, TRBD1 (6 bases). Trimming shortened V by 3 bases and J by 0 bases, and 10 bases separated the two germline ends. CDR1 and CDR2 (germline): SGHTA, FQGTGA. The CDR3 runs to 15 residues. The DNA of the CDR3 is TGTGCCAGCAGCTTGGACAGCTCTAGCACAGATACGCAGTATTTT. It yields the protein CASSLDSSSTDTQYF.

The V gene is TRBV20-1, the J gene TRBJ2-1; 7 bases align to TRBD1. CDR3 size: 11 residues. With 7 bases clipped from V and 6 bases from J, the junction kept 3 bases outside the gene matches. Looked up from germline, CDR1 is DFQATT and CDR2 is SNEGSKA (reference sequence). The CDR3 nucleotides read TGCAGTGGTAACAGGGGCAATGAGCAGTTCTTC. This sequence encodes CSGNRGNEQFF.

This chain joins TRBV28 and TRBJ2-1; 11 positions agree with TRBD2. Looked up from germline, CDR1 is MDHEN and CDR2 is SYDVKM. V lost 7 bases to trimming and J lost 5 bases; unmatched junction nucleotides: 1. The CDR3 is 13 amino acids. The CDR3 loop is CASKLAGDNEQFF. DNA of the CDR3: TGTGCCAGCAAACTAGCGGGGGACAATGAGCAGTTCTTC.

CDR3 coding DNA: TGCAGTGCCCACGTCTTTGGGGGCTTACTCCTTAATGGCTACACCTTC. Its translation: CSAHVFGGLLLNGYTF. The V gene is TRBV20-1, the J gene TRBJ1-2; a possible D gene is TRBD1 (6 bases). Trimming left V 6 bases short and J 6 bases short, with 26 bases between. Germline-derived CDR1 and CDR2 are DFQATT and SNEGSKA (reference sequence). The CDR3 runs 16 residues.

This sequence joins TRBV9 and TRBJ1-2, with a tentative D call TRBD1 (6 bases). The CDR3 is 12 amino acids. V lost 4 bases and J lost 6, with 10 bases in between. Germline CDR1 and CDR2: SGDLS and YYNGEE. CDR3: CASSLRTDGYTF. CDR3 nucleotide sequence: TGTGCCAGCAGCCTTCGGACAGATGGCTACACCTTC.